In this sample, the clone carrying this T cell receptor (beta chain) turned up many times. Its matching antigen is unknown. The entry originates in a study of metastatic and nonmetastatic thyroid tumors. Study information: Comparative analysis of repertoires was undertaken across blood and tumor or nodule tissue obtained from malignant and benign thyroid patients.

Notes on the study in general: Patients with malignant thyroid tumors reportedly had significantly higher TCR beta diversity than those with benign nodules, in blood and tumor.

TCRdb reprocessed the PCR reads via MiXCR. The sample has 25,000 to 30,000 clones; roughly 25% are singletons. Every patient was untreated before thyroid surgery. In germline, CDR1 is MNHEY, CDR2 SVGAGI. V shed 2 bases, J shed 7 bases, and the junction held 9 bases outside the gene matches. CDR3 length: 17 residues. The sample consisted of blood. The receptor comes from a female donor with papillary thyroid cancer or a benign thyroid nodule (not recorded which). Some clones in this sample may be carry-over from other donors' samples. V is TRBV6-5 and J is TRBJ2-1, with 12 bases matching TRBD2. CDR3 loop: CASSYETSGGSRNEQFF. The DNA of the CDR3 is TGTGCCAGCAGTTACGAGACTAGCGGGGGCTCGCGGAATGAGCAGTTCTTC.